The 27 T cell receptor beta chains below come from one sample, sequenced in a study of CD8 T cells in Susac syndrome. When the RNA was reverse transcribed, random hexamers were used with an input of roughly 0.45 to 1 ug. TCRdb passed the immunoSEQ multiplex PCR reads through MiXCR, listing each CDR3 protein once. The data hold 150,000 or so distinct CDR3 sequences, with over 85% observed a single time. Sample: CD4+ T cells from PBMCs. These receptors were collected from a human donor in good health.

This clonotype was counted a single time. V is TRBV5-4 and J is TRBJ2-7; TRBD1 matches at 8 bases. V lost 4 bases and J lost 7; bases outside the gene matches: 7. Germline CDR1 reads SGHNT; CDR2 reads YYREEE (reference sequence). This CDR3 region has 13 residues. In DNA, the CDR3 is TGTGCCAGCAGCCGGACAGGGACGGGAGAGCAGTACTTC. Encoded protein: CASSRTGTGEQYF.

V is TRBV5-4 and J is TRBJ2-2; 8 positions agree with TRBD1. Germline CDR1 reads SGHNT; CDR2 reads YYREEE (reference sequence). The CDR3 totals 15 residues. Trimming at V came to 3 bases and at J to 7 bases, leaving 8 bases not matched to a gene. The CDR3 DNA is TGTGCCAGCAGCTCTAGGACAGGGTTGGTCGGGGAGCTGTTTTTT. This translates into CASSSRTGLVGELFF.

The chain carries TRBV2 and TRBJ1-1; 8 bases map to TRBD1. With V trimmed by 4 bases and J by 2 bases, 6 bases remained unmatched. In germline, CDR1 is SNHLY, CDR2 FYNNEI. CDR3 size: 15 residues. In nucleotides, the CDR3 is TGTGCCAGCAGTGCTAGGACAGGGATAAACACTGAAGCTTTCTTT. It codes for CASSARTGINTEAFF.

This chain joins TRBV10-3 and TRBJ1-2; maybe TRBD1 (5 bases). The CDR3 covers 13 residues. In germline, CDR1 is ENHRY, CDR2 SYGVKD. The ends were cut back, 3 bases at V and 7 bases at J, with 12 bases in the middle. The CDR3 loop is CAISDGTNSGYTF. DNA of the CDR3: TGTGCCATCAGTGACGGGACTAACAGTGGCTACACCTTC.

The V gene is TRBV5-1, the J gene TRBJ2-2; TRBD2 is a possible D gene (5 bases). CDR1 and CDR2 (germline): SGHRS, YFSETQ. This CDR3 has 14 amino acids. Between the trimmed V and J ends, which lost 2 bases and 9 bases, there was a span of 14 bases. The CDR3 DNA reads TGCGCCAGCAGCTTTGGAGAGGGTGTTCGGGAGCTGTTTTTT. Protein product: CASSFGEGVRELFF.

The chain carries TRBV7-3 and TRBJ2-5; D gene unclear. Germline CDR1 and CDR2: SGHTA and FQGTGA. V was shortened by 3 bases and J by 5 bases, with 10 bases between the two germline ends. The CDR3 spans 13 residues. CDR3 sequence (DNA): TGTGCCAGCAGCTTGGGCCCCAGGGAGACCCAGTACTTC. Its translation is CASSLGPRETQYF.

The V call is TRBV3-1, the J call TRBJ2-5; 10 nucleotides agree with TRBD2. The CDR3 spans 19 residues. Germline CDR1 reads LGHDT; CDR2 reads YNNKEL (reference sequence). J was trimmed by 4 bases and V by 0 bases; bases with no gene match: 14. The CDR3 region is CASSQEEWRTSGPGETQYF. The CDR3 nucleotides read TGTGCCAGCAGCCAAGAAGAGTGGAGGACTAGCGGACCCGGAGAGACCCAGTACTTC.

V usage is TRBV9 and J usage is TRBJ1-1, with D possibly matching TRBD1 (6 bases). Looked up from germline, CDR1 is SGDLS and CDR2 is YYNGEE. The CDR3 spans 14 residues. The V end lost 4 bases, the J end lost 3 bases, and 13 bases lay between the germline ends. The CDR3 here is CASSQGGRDTEAFF. CDR3 coding DNA: TGTGCCAGCAGCCAAGGGGGGCGAGACACTGAAGCTTTCTTT.

The rearrangement uses TRBV6-5 and TRBJ2-2; D is unresolved. Germline CDR1 and CDR2: MNHEY and SVGAGI. This CDR3 contains 12 residues. V lost 6 bases and J lost 9, with 11 bases in between. The CDR3 nucleotides read TGTGCCAGCAGCCGAGAACACCGGGAGCTGTTTTTT. This translates into CASSREHRELFF.

This clonotype was recorded a few times. The rearrangement joins TRBV3-1 to TRBJ2-5, with a possible D match to TRBD2 (5 bases). Germline lookup yields CDR1 LGHDT and CDR2 YNNKEL (reference sequence). This CDR3 contains 13 residues. Trimming left V 4 bases short and J 4 bases short, with 10 bases between. Here the CDR3 reads CASSPYEGETQYF. The CDR3 DNA reads as TGTGCCAGCAGCCCTTATGAGGGAGAGACCCAGTACTTC.

V is TRBV4-2 and J is TRBJ1-3, with 8 positions matching TRBD1. Per the germline V gene, CDR1 is LGHNA and CDR2 is YNFKEQ. The CDR3 is made up of 17 amino acids. V lost 3 bases to trimming and J lost 1 base; unmatched junction nucleotides: 8. The CDR3 nucleotides read TGTGCCAGCAGCCAGGTTGGACAGGGTGGTTCTGGAAACACCATATATTTT. Amino acids: CASSQVGQGGSGNTIYF.

This rearrangement joins TRBV12-3 or TRBV12-4 to TRBJ2-6, with D hard to call. The CDR3 covers 13 residues. Trimming cost V 6 bases and J 4 bases, with 7 bases left between them. CDR3: CASSRRGANVLTF. The CDR3 region has the DNA TGTGCCAGCAGCCGAAGGGGGGCCAACGTCCTGACTTTC.

This clonotype was seen only once. The J gene is TRBJ1-1, the V gene TRBV20-1, with D maybe TRBD1 (6 bases). From germline, CDR1 is DFQATT and CDR2 SNEGSKA (reference sequence). Trimming shortened V by 3 bases and J by 6 bases, and 11 bases separated the two germline ends. The CDR3 is 12 residues long. The CDR3 here is CSASGRGSEAFF. CDR3 nucleotide sequence: TGCAGTGCTAGCGGCAGGGGATCTGAAGCTTTCTTT.

The J gene is TRBJ2-3, the V gene TRBV9; D ambiguous. Trimming shortened V by 0 bases and J by 2 bases, and 7 bases separated the two germline ends. CDR1 and CDR2 (germline): SGDLS, YYNGEE. The CDR3 has 14 residues. CDR3 DNA: TGTGCCAGCAGCGTAGCTGCGGTCACAGATACGCAGTATTTT. It specifies CASSVAAVTDTQYF.

The CDR3 DNA is TGTGCCAGCAGCCTATGGACTAGCGGGGGGGCCAAGCAGTTCTTC. Residues: CASSLWTSGGAKQFF. The gene calls are TRBV3-1 and TRBJ2-1, with 15 bases matching TRBD2. V gave up 4 bases and J gave up 11 bases; unmatched junction bases: 6. Looked up from germline, CDR1 is LGHDT and CDR2 is YNNKEL (reference sequence). This CDR3 is 15 amino acids long.

This rearrangement joins TRBV5-1 to TRBJ1-2; D gene ambiguous. The CDR3 covers 14 residues. The V gene's germline CDR1 is SGHRS and CDR2 YFSETQ. V was pared by 4 bases and J by 4 bases, with 14 bases between. The CDR3 DNA is TGCGCCAGCAGCGCGTCGGACGTCTTCTATGGCTACACCTTC. This codes for CASSASDVFYGYTF.

This clonotype was detected a few times. This chain uses TRBV24-1 with TRBJ2-7; TRBD1 matches 8 bases. Germline CDR1 is KGHDR and CDR2 is SFDVKD. V lost 4 bases, J lost 3 bases, and 7 bases stayed unmatched. This CDR3 is built from 15 residues. CDR3 residues: CATSDPGGEFYEQYF. DNA of the CDR3: TGTGCCACCAGTGACCCAGGGGGCGAATTCTACGAGCAGTACTTC.

The chain couples TRBV12-5 to TRBJ2-2, with 9 bases that match TRBD1. The CDR3 has 14 amino acids. Looked up from germline, CDR1 is LGHNT and CDR2 is FRNRAP. Trimming at V came to 7 bases and at J to 5 bases, leaving 5 bases not matched to a gene. The CDR3 DNA follows: TGTGCTAGTGCCGGGACAGGGCCGACCGGGGAGCTGTTTTTT. Protein sequence: CASAGTGPTGELFF. Filled out from reference TRBV12-5 and TRBJ2-2, the complete variable domain reads DARVTQTPRHKVTEMGQEVTMRCQPILGHNTVFWYRQTMMQGLELLAYFRNRAPLDDSGMPKDRFSAEMPDATLATLKIQPSEPRDSAVYFCASAGTGPTGELFFGEGSRLTVL.

This clonotype has only a few counts. The rearrangement links TRBV7-2 to TRBJ2-5, with no clear D. The CDR3 is made up of 13 amino acids. Trimming pared 1 base from V and 4 bases from J, leaving 7 bases between. Germline lookup yields CDR1 SGHTA and CDR2 FQGNSA. For the CDR3, the DNA is TGTGCCAGCAGCTTAGAGAGACGAGAGACCCAGTACTTC. Translating gives CASSLERRETQYF.

V gene TRBV24-1 combines with J gene TRBJ2-3; 12 bases fit TRBD1. The trim removed 2 bases at V and 1 base at J, leaving 6 bases unmatched. The germline gives CDR1 KGHDR, CDR2 SFDVKD. The CDR3 runs to 18 residues. CDR3 nucleotide sequence: TGTGCCACCAGTGATTCCGGGACAGGGGGCCTTGGCACAGATACGCAGTATTTT. This codes for CATSDSGTGGLGTDTQYF.

The chain uses TRBV7-9 and TRBJ2-7, with TRBD2 matching over 7 bases. Germline-derived CDR1 and CDR2 are SEHNR and FQNEAQ (reference sequence). V lost 0 bases, J lost 2 bases, and 4 bases stayed unmatched. This CDR3 region has 15 residues. The chain's CDR3 is CASSLAGGRPYEQYF. CDR3 nucleotides: TGTGCCAGCAGCTTAGCGGGGGGGAGGCCCTACGAGCAGTACTTC. The full variable domain, rest sourced from reference TRBV7-9 and TRBJ2-7, is DTGVSQNPRHKITKRGQNVTFRCDPISEHNRLYWYRQTLGQGPEFLTYFQNEAQLEKSRLLSDRFSAERPKGSFSTLEIQRTEQGDSAMYLCASSLAGGRPYEQYFGPGTRLTVT.

This chain uses TRBV24-1 with TRBJ2-2; D may correspond to TRBD1 or TRBD2 (5 bases each). The CDR3 is 16 residues long. CDR1 and CDR2 from the germline V gene are KGHDR and SFDVKD. Trimming cost V 5 bases and J 0 bases, with 12 bases left between them. The CDR3 region has the DNA TGTGCCACCAGTGTAGGGGACGGCGCGAACACCGGGGAGCTGTTTTTT. Protein: CATSVGDGANTGELFF.

V usage is TRBV5-6 and J usage is TRBJ2-7; 14 bases align to TRBD2. Trimming at V came to 4 bases and at J to 11 bases, leaving 14 bases not matched to a gene. Germline assignment: CDR1 SGHDT and CDR2 YYEEEE. The CDR3 runs to 16 residues. The CDR3: CASSPPGGTSGSREYF. DNA for the CDR3: TGTGCCAGCAGCCCGCCCGGAGGGACTAGCGGGAGTAGGGAGTACTTC.

This clonotype was counted a single time. The rearrangement links TRBV7-3 to TRBJ2-7; 10 bases fit TRBD1. The CDR3 has 13 residues. Germline CDR1 is SGHTA and CDR2 is FQGTGA. J was trimmed by 5 bases and V by 5 bases; bases with no gene match: 3. Here the CDR3 DNA reads TGTGCCAGCAGCCGACAGGGGGCCCACGAGCAGTACTTC. Its protein product is CASSRQGAHEQYF.

The chain employs TRBV9 and TRBJ1-4; D unresolved. Trimming pared 0 bases from V and 0 bases from J, leaving 6 bases between. Germline loops: CDR1 SGDLS, CDR2 YYNGEE. The CDR3 runs 15 residues. The CDR3 spells CASSVGFSTNEKLFF. The DNA of the CDR3 is TGTGCCAGCAGCGTAGGATTTTCAACTAATGAAAAACTGTTTTTT. The full variable domain, with the rest looked up from reference TRBV9 and TRBJ1-4, is DSGVTQTPKHLITATGQRVTLRCSPRSGDLSVYWYQQSLDQGLQFLIQYYNGEERAKGNILERFSAQQFPDLHSELNLSSLELGDSALYFCASSVGFSTNEKLFFGSGTQLSVL.

The V and J genes are TRBV5-1 and TRBJ2-3; 7 bases fit TRBD2. Trimming at V came to 4 bases and at J to 5 bases, leaving 7 bases not matched to a gene. In germline, CDR1 is SGHRS, CDR2 YFSETQ. The CDR3 runs 14 residues. The DNA for the CDR3 is TGCGCCAGCAGCGTTGGGAGGGGCGGAGATACGCAGTATTTT. Translation: CASSVGRGGDTQYF.

This sequence joins TRBV7-9 and TRBJ2-5, with 10 bases lining up with TRBD2. The CDR3 has 16 amino acids. Germline V lookup: CDR1 SEHNR, CDR2 FQNEAQ (reference sequence). The trim removed 0 bases at V and 5 bases at J, leaving 6 bases unmatched. The CDR3 region is CASSLAAGGLGETQYF. CDR3 DNA: TGTGCCAGCAGCTTAGCAGCGGGGGGGCTGGGCGAGACCCAGTACTTC.